The next 5 T cell receptor beta chains were all read from a single sample in a study of shared clonotypes between healthy human individuals. Terminally differentiated effector memory CD45RA+ cells were excluded by CCR7 positive selection of CD45RO-negative cells. The repertoire was sequenced with immunoSEQ multiplex PCR; TCRdb's copy has only in-frame clones and lacks some. This table has hundreds of thousands of clones, approximately 96% appearing once. Specimen: naive CD8+ T cells sorted from blood. These receptors were collected from a woman aged 30 to 39 in good health.

The rearrangement uses TRBV11-2 and TRBJ2-3; 7 bases are shared with TRBD2. The CDR3 length is 13 residues. V was pared by 7 bases and J by 2 bases, with 3 bases of the junction left unmatched. Germline values: CDR1 SGHAT, CDR2 FQNNGV. Written as DNA, the CDR3 is TGTGCCAGCACGGGACTATCCACAGATACGCAGTATTTT. Protein product: CASTGLSTDTQYF. Full variable domain (missing parts from reference TRBV11-2 and TRBJ2-3): EAGVAQSPRYKIIEKRQSVAFWCNPISGHATLYWYQQILGQGPKLLIQFQNNGVVDDSQLPKDRFSAERLKGVDSTLKIQPAKLEDSAVYLCASTGLSTDTQYFGPGTRLTVL.

The chain joins TRBV11-1 to TRBJ2-7, with a possible D match to TRBD1 (5 bases). Germline CDR1 reads SGHAT; CDR2 reads FQDESV (reference sequence). The CDR3 totals 14 residues. V gave up 6 bases and J gave up 4 bases, with 16 bases separating them. The CDR3 protein is CASSGQVPSYEQYF. For the CDR3, the DNA is TGTGCCAGCAGTGGACAAGTCCCATCTTACGAGCAGTACTTC. The complete variable domain, with remaining parts taken from reference TRBV11-1 and TRBJ2-7, reads EAEVAQSPRYKITEKSQAVAFWCDPISGHATLYWYRQILGQGPELLVQFQDESVVDDSQLPKDRFSAERLKGVDSTLKIQPAELGDSAMYLCASSGQVPSYEQYFGPGTRLTVT.

The chain has TRBV5-5 and TRBJ1-5; TRBD1 aligns across 7 bases. The CDR3 length is 15 residues. V lost 2 bases, J lost 4 bases, and 6 bases stayed unmatched. Germline CDR1 SGHKS, CDR2 YYEKEE (reference sequence). CDR3 loop: CASSFRQGPNQPQHF. In DNA, the CDR3 is TGTGCCAGCAGCTTCCGACAGGGACCAAATCAGCCCCAGCATTTT.

V is TRBV2 and J is TRBJ2-7; a possible D gene is TRBD1 (5 bases). This CDR3 comprises 15 residues. Trimming took off 2 bases at V and 7 bases at J, with 18 bases between the two ends. Germline loops: CDR1 SNHLY, CDR2 FYNNEI. The CDR3 loop is CASSERVLGLREQYF. DNA of the CDR3: TGTGCCAGCAGTGAAAGGGTGTTGGGGCTTAGGGAGCAGTACTTC.

The V call is TRBV5-5, the J call TRBJ1-5; perhaps TRBD1 as D (5 bases). Trimming removed 4 bases at V and 6 bases at J, with 17 bases between. CDR3 length equals 15 residues. The germline V gene encodes CDR1 SGHKS and CDR2 YYEKEE (reference sequence). The CDR3: CASSRGSGLGQPQHF. The DNA for the CDR3 is TGTGCCAGCAGCCGAGGCTCAGGGCTGGGTCAGCCCCAGCATTTT.